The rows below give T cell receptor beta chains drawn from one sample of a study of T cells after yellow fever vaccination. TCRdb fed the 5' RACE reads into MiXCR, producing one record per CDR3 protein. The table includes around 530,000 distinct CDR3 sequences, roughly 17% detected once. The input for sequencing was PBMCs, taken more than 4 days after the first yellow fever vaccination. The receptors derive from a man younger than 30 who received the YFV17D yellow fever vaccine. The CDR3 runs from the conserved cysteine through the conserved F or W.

CDR3 protein: CSVDSGLETQYF; V gene: TRBV29-1; J gene: TRBJ2-5
CDR3 protein: CASSWDRGVSQPQHF; V gene: TRBV7-2; J gene: TRBJ1-5
CDR3 protein: CASSRGLNIQYF; V gene: TRBV21-1; J gene: TRBJ2-4
CDR3 protein: CASSPKVDQAGLGDTQYF; V gene: TRBV4-2; J gene: TRBJ2-3
CDR3 protein: CSVEEGARHEQYF; V gene: TRBV29-1; J gene: TRBJ2-7
CDR3 protein: CASSPGDISNEKLFF; V gene: TRBV5-1; J gene: TRBJ1-4
CDR3 protein: CASSGLAGGPVETQYF; V gene: TRBV9; J gene: TRBJ2-5
CDR3 protein: CASSRGLSKETQYF; V gene: TRBV18; J gene: TRBJ2-5
CDR3 protein: CASSEVAWTEAFF; V gene: TRBV6-4; J gene: TRBJ1-1
CDR3 protein: CASSLEREGLDQPQHF; V gene: TRBV7-2; J gene: TRBJ1-5
CDR3 protein: CASSLSGYSNTRELFF; V gene: TRBV5-1; J gene: TRBJ2-2
CDR3 protein: CASSQETPASGGRDTQYF; V gene: TRBV4-3; J gene: TRBJ2-3
CDR3 protein: CASSLGPDRGISEQFF; V gene: TRBV5-5; J gene: TRBJ2-1
CDR3 protein: CASSSTKRGGGRF; V gene: TRBV7-2; J gene: TRBJ2-5
CDR3 protein: CSAWKGATDTQYF; V gene: TRBV20-1; J gene: TRBJ2-3
CDR3 protein: CASSAGTHGTEAFF; V gene: TRBV11-2; J gene: TRBJ1-1
CDR3 protein: CASSSERGGRETQYF; V gene: TRBV7-8; J gene: TRBJ2-5
CDR3 protein: CSALTPGGSNQPQHF; V gene: TRBV20-1; J gene: TRBJ1-5
CDR3 protein: CAISESPSGGPGFVGELFF; V gene: TRBV10-3; J gene: TRBJ2-2
CDR3 protein: CASSQEGSGARQYF; V gene: TRBV4-1; J gene: TRBJ2-7
CDR3 protein: CSVEGQDNYGYTF; V gene: TRBV29-1; J gene: TRBJ1-2